The clone carrying this T cell receptor (beta chain) showed up just a few times. The antigen is unknown. The sample comes from a study of identical twins. Study conclusions and caveats: Cord blood beta clonotypes that were abundant carried fewer insertions, and memory repertoires showed no such trend. Surplus twin overlap in beta out-of-frame sequences was less pronounced.

TCRdb called the 5' RACE reads again in MiXCR, with one record for every CDR3 protein. The sample has 200,000 to 250,000 distinct CDR3 sequences, about 7% seen once. The CDR3 length is 15 residues. V lost 4 bases and J 4 bases, leaving 11 bases between the germline ends. In germline, CDR1 is SGHVS, CDR2 FNYEAQ. The same specimen was also included in a second study, on yellow fever vaccine responses in identical twins.

The rearrangement uses TRBV7-6 and TRBJ2-6, with D possibly TRBD1 on 6 matching bases. Sample: memory (CD45RO+) T cells sorted from blood. This clonotype was obtained from a woman aged 18-30 years in good health. In DNA, the CDR3 is TGTGCCAGCAGCTCTACAGGGACCGGGGCCAACGTCCTGACTTTC. Protein product: CASSSTGTGANVLTF.